This TCR beta chain was recovered during a study of regulatory T cells in long-lasting Graves disease. The study, taken as a whole, reports: Among persistent patients, a larger number of public clonotypes were shared (around 2,700) than among newly diagnosed patients (roughly 910). Study of thyroid tissue was not done, with only peripheral blood studied.

The TCR beta library used iRepertoire HTBI primers with Arm-PCR amplification of CDR3. TCRdb re-called the multiplex PCR reads with MiXCR, one entry per CDR3 protein. The sample holds 700,000 or so distinct CDR3 sequences, around 30% seen once. Time point described: persistent/refractory GD, antithyroid drugs over 5 years with positive TRAb. RNA from PBMCs was the source of the TCR library. EDTA tubes received roughly 9 milliliters of collected peripheral blood. This clonotype was counted at least ten times. Its matching antigen is unknown. This sample comprised peripheral blood mononuclear cells (PBMCs), obtained when the disease was refractory, from a patient treated with antithyroid drugs. This receptor was obtained from a female donor with Graves disease.

In nucleotides, the CDR3 is TGTGCCAGCAGCCCAGGACTAGCGGACTACGAGCAGTACTTC. Amino acids: CASSPGLADYEQYF. The chain is built from TRBV6-1 and TRBJ2-7; TRBD2 agrees at 10 bases. Germline trimming cut 6 bases from V and 3 bases from J; bases unmatched to any gene: 5. In germline, CDR1 is MNHNS, CDR2 SASEGT. The CDR3 totals 14 residues.